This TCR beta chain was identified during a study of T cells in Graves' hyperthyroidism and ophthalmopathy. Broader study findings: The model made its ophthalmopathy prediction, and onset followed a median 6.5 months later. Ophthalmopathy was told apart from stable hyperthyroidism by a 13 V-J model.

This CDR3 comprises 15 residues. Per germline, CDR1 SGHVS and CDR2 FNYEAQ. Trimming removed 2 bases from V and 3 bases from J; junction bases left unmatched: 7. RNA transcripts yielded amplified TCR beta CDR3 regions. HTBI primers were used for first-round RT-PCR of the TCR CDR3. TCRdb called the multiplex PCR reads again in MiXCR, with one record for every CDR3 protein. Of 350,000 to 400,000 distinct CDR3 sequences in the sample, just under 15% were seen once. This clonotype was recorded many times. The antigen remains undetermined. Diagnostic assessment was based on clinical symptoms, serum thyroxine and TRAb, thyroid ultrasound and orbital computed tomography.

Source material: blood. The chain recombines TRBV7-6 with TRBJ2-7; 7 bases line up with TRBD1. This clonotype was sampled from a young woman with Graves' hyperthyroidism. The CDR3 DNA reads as TGTGCCAGCAGCTTACGACTTGACAGGGTCTACGAGCAGTACTTC. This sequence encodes CASSLRLDRVYEQYF. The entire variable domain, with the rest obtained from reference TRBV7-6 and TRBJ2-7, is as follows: GAGVSQSPRYKVTKRGQDVALRCDPISGHVSLYWYRQALGQGPEFLTYFNYEAQQDKSGLPNDRFSAERPEGSISTLTIQRTEQRDSAMYRCASSLRLDRVYEQYFGPGTRLTVT.